This T cell receptor (beta chain) was profiled in a study of breast tumors, draining lymph nodes, adjacent tissues. General study results and limits: Tumor TCR diversity was below lymph nodes but above nontumor tissue. The lymph node origin of tumor T cells was framed as consistent with a hypothesis, not demonstrated. Tumor and nontumor repertoires were significantly more similar in luminal-like than in basal-like breast cancer. The data were judged consistent with most tumor T cells coming from lymph node and expanding in tumor.

There are 16 residues in the CDR3. The V gene's germline CDR1 is GTSNPN and CDR2 SVGIG (reference sequence). V trimming: 2 bases; J trimming: 4 bases; junction bases outside the gene matches: 10. MiXCR, run by TCRdb on the multiplex PCR reads, gives a single entry per CDR3 protein. The sample consists of under 15,000 distinct CDR3 sequences, approximately 70% of them appearing once. In its sample, this clonotype was seen many times. Its antigen is unknown. Material: tumor-adjacent breast tissue. The genes are TRBV30 and TRBJ2-2, with 7 bases lining up with TRBD2. The clonotype comes from a female donor with breast cancer. Some clones in this sample may be carry-over from other donors' samples. CDR3 in amino acids: CAWSLQAGVGTGELFF. The CDR3 coding sequence is TGTGCCTGGAGTTTGCAGGCGGGAGTAGGCACCGGGGAGCTGTTTTTT.